These T cell receptor beta chains were read from a single sample in a study of blood T cells in healthy people across ages. TCRdb independently ran MiXCR on the 5' RACE reads; one entry per CDR3 protein. Found here are 600,000 or so distinct CDR3 sequences, roughly 21% of them singletons; the top ten hold more than 3%. Sequencing used blood. The receptors come from a man aged 65-85 years in good health. The CDR3 runs from the conserved cysteine through the conserved F or W. A D gene is named only where the DNA matches it firmly. Not every row has a clone size; where given, it reads once, few, many or a size class.

J | V | D | size | DNA | CDR3
TRBJ2-7 | TRBV28 | - | many | TGCGCCAGCAGCTTGAGTCCCGCCTACGAGCAGTACTTC | CASSLSPAYEQYF
TRBJ2-1 | TRBV5-8 | TRBD1 | - | TGTGCCAGCAGCTTGGTACAGGGGGTCCACAATGAGCAGTTCTTC | CASSLVQGVHNEQFF
TRBJ2-5 | TRBV29-1 | TRBD2 | few | TGCAGCGTTGAATGGGGGGGGAATTTAGCGGGAGGGTCAGAGACCCAGTACTTC | CSVEWGGNLAGGSETQYF
TRBJ2-4 | TRBV6-1 | - | - | TGTGCCAGCAGCGACGGACAGCTAGCCAAAAGCATTCAGTACTTC | CASSDGQLAKSIQYF
TRBJ2-1 | TRBV29-1 | TRBD2 | - | TGCAGCGGCGTCACTAGCGGGGTACAGTTCTTC | CSGVTSGVQFF
TRBJ2-5 | TRBV5-5 | TRBD1 | few | TGTGCCAGCAGCTTGTTGGGACGATACAGGGGAACTGGGCCGGAGACCCAGTACTTC | CASSLLGRYRGTGPETQYF
TRBJ2-1 | TRBV11-2 | - | few | TGTGCCAGCAGCCAGCAGGGTGGCCCCCTCAATGAGCAGTTCTTC | CASSQQGGPLNEQFF
TRBJ2-3 | TRBV3-1 | TRBD2 | - | TGTGCCAGCAGCCAAAGTTGGGGACGCGGGAGGGGTAGCACAGATACGCAGTATTTT | CASSQSWGRGRGSTDTQYF
TRBJ1-2 | TRBV29-1 | - | - | TGCAGCGTTGAAGCAGGGCCCTATGGCTACACCTTC | CSVEAGPYGYTF
TRBJ2-3 | TRBV19 | TRBD2 | - | TGTGCCAGTAGCGGGAGGATGGGGGAGAGCACAGATACGCAGTATTTT | CASSGRMGESTDTQYF
TRBJ2-5 | TRBV5-1 | - | - | TGCGCCAGCAGCTCCAACAACGGGGAGACCCAGTACTTC | CASSSNNGETQYF
TRBJ2-5 | TRBV5-6 | TRBD2 | - | TGTGCCAGCAGCTTGCTAGCGGCTTTTGAGGCCCAGTACTTC | CASSLLAAFEAQYF
TRBJ2-1 | TRBV12-3/TRBV12-4 | - | few | TGTGCCAGCAGCCCAAGGGGCCACGGCAATGAGCAGTTCTTC | CASSPRGHGNEQFF
TRBJ2-1 | TRBV20-1 | - | few | TGCAGTGCTAGAGGGCGGGCGCACTACAATGAGCGGTTCTTC | CSARGRAHYNERFF
TRBJ2-5 | TRBV18 | TRBD1 | - | TGTGCCACCACGAAGGGGGACAGGGGAGAGACCCAGTACTTC | CATTKGDRGETQYF
TRBJ2-7 | TRBV12-3/TRBV12-4 | - | - | TGTGCCAGCAGTTCGGCCGCCTACGAGCAGTACTTC | CASSSAAYEQYF
TRBJ2-3 | TRBV11-2 | TRBD2 | few | TGTGCCAGCAGCTTCCGGAGGGCGGGAGGGACAGATACGCAGTATTTT | CASSFRRAGGTDTQYF
TRBJ2-5 | TRBV25-1 | - | few | TGTGCCAGCCAAGGGGCGGCCAAGGGAGGGACCCAGTACTTC | CASQGAAKGGTQYF
TRBJ2-5 | TRBV12-3/TRBV12-4 | TRBD2 | few | TGTGCCAGCACTTTCGGCGGGAGTAGGGAGACCCAGTACTTC | CASTFGGSRETQYF
TRBJ2-7 | TRBV2 | TRBD1 | - | TGTGCCAGCGCCTCCCGAGGACAGGGTCGGTACGAGCAGTACTTC | CASASRGQGRYEQYF
TRBJ2-5 | TRBV12-5 | - | - | TGTGCTAGTGGTTTGCCGCGGGAGACCCAGTACTTC | CASGLPRETQYF
TRBJ2-4 | TRBV6-1 | - | - | TGTGTCAGCAGTGAAGCGCGCGACGCCTTTCAGTACTTC | CVSSEARDAFQYF
TRBJ2-1 | TRBV14 | TRBD1 | - | TGTGCCAGCAGCCAAGCCAGGGGGTTATACAATGAGCAGTTCTTC | CASSQARGLYNEQFF
TRBJ1-1 | TRBV4-1 | - | - | TGCGCCAGCAGCCAACCGACAGCGAACACTGAAGCTTTTTTT | CASSQPTANTEAFF
TRBJ2-7 | TRBV7-9 | TRBD1 | - | TGTGCCAGCAGCTTATCGGGCGGGACAGGGGTGAGCGAGCAGTACTTC | CASSLSGGTGVSEQYF
TRBJ2-3 | TRBV6-5 | - | few | TGTGCCAGCAGTCCCTGGACCGATAAGGGCAATACGCAGTATTTT | CASSPWTDKGNTQYF
TRBJ1-2 | TRBV5-1 | TRBD1 | - | TGCGCCAGCAGCTTGGCCGGACAGGTCTATGGCTACACCTTC | CASSLAGQVYGYTF
TRBJ1-2 | TRBV5-1 | TRBD1 | few | TGCGCCAGCAGCTTGGGGGACAGGACCTATGGCTACACCTTC | CASSLGDRTYGYTF
TRBJ2-7 | TRBV5-5 | - | few | TGTGCCAGCAGCTTGCCCCCCGGGCAGTCCTACGAGCAGTACTTC | CASSLPPGQSYEQYF
TRBJ2-1 | TRBV5-6 | - | - | TGTGCCAGCAGCTTGTCAGGGGTCGAGCAGTTCTTC | CASSLSGVEQFF
TRBJ2-5 | TRBV15 | - | - | TGTGCCACCAGCATGATCTCCGGGAACCAAGAGACCCAGTACTTC | CATSMISGNQETQYF
TRBJ2-5 | TRBV7-2 | TRBD2 | once | TGTGCCAGCAGCTTAGCAAGCGGGGGGGCCCAAGAGACCCAGTACTTC | CASSLASGGAQETQYF
TRBJ2-6 | TRBV20-1 | - | few | TGCAGTGCTAGTGACGGCTACACCTCTGGGGCCAACGTCCTGACTTTC | CSASDGYTSGANVLTF
TRBJ1-2 | TRBV29-1 | TRBD1 | - | TGCAGCGCCGATCAGGGGGCAAGGGGCTACACCTTC | CSADQGARGYTF
TRBJ2-3 | TRBV7-7 | - | few | TGTGCTAGCAGCCAAGAGAGGGGGGCCACAGATACGCAGTATTTT | CASSQERGATDTQYF
TRBJ2-3 | TRBV18 | TRBD1 | many | TGTGCCAGCTCATCTATCCAGGGGGCGGATACGCAGTATTTT | CASSSIQGADTQYF
TRBJ1-4 | TRBV7-9 | - | few | TGTGCCAGCAGCTTAGCGGCCAGCGTGGGTGAAAAACTGTTTTTT | CASSLAASVGEKLFF
TRBJ1-5 | TRBV6-5 | TRBD1 | - | TGTGCCAGCAGTTCATCCATGGGACAGGGAAAGAGCAATCAGCCCCAGCATTTT | CASSSSMGQGKSNQPQHF
TRBJ2-6 | TRBV12-3/TRBV12-4 | - | many | TGTGCCAGCAGTACTGGGGCCAACGTCCTGACTTTC | CASSTGANVLTF
TRBJ2-7 | TRBV11-2 | - | - | TGTGCCAGCAAACTGGGGCAAACCAAGATTTCCTACGAGCAGTACTTC | CASKLGQTKISYEQYF
TRBJ1-5 | TRBV12-3/TRBV12-4 | - | few | TGTGCCAGCAGTCCGGGACTCGGGGGCAATCAGCCCCAGCATTTT | CASSPGLGGNQPQHF
TRBJ2-1 | TRBV29-1 | TRBD2 | few | TGCAGCGTTGCACCAGCGGGGGCCGGGTATGAGCAGTTCTTC | CSVAPAGAGYEQFF
TRBJ1-1 | TRBV7-3 | - | - | TGTGCCAGCAGCCCCACAGACCAGAACACTGAAGCTTTCTTT | CASSPTDQNTEAFF
TRBJ2-5 | TRBV13 | TRBD1 | few | TGTGCCAGCAGCTCCCGCGACAGGGGAGGTCAAGAGACCCAGTACTTC | CASSSRDRGGQETQYF
TRBJ1-1 | TRBV7-2 | - | - | TGTGCCAGCAGCTTAATAAGCGCTGAAAACACTGAAGCTTTCTTT | CASSLISAENTEAFF
TRBJ2-1 | TRBV9 | TRBD2 | many | TGTGCCAGCAGCAGACCCGGGACTAGCGGGGGCAATGAGCAGTTCTTC | CASSRPGTSGGNEQFF
TRBJ2-7 | TRBV7-2 | TRBD2 | many | TGTGCCAGCAGCTTAGCAACTAGCGGGAGGCACGAGCAGTACTTC | CASSLATSGRHEQYF
TRBJ2-7 | TRBV5-1 | TRBD1 | few | TGCGCCAGCAGCTTCACGACAGGGTCCTACGAGCAGTACTTC | CASSFTTGSYEQYF
TRBJ2-3 | TRBV9 | - | many | TGTGCCAGCAGCTCACTAAGCCCGCCAGATACGCAGTATTTT | CASSSLSPPDTQYF
TRBJ1-1 | TRBV7-2 | - | few | TGTGCCAGCAGCTTAGCAGGGGGTCTCGCTGAAGCTTTCTTT | CASSLAGGLAEAFF
TRBJ2-4 | TRBV28 | - | few | TGTGCCAGCTCACCCCACCAAAACATTCAGTACTTC | CASSPHQNIQYF
TRBJ1-2 | TRBV6-1 | - | - | TGTGCCAGCAGTGGGGGCCGAGGTCCCGACTATGGCTACACCTTC | CASSGGRGPDYGYTF